This TCR beta chain is from a study of Graves' ophthalmopathy and Graves' hyperthyroidism. Whole-study findings and limits: Clonotypes were expanded in thyroid at above 0.001 frequency, and most also appeared in blood. Ophthalmopathy and stable hyperthyroidism were discriminated by a 13-signature model, with over 85% sensitivity and approximately 77% specificity.

In its sample, this clonotype was seen many times. Its antigen is unidentified. The CDR3 loop spans 16 amino acids. V lost 2 bases and J lost 0; bases outside the gene matches: 3. Amplifying from RNA transcripts, the study obtained TCR beta CDR3 regions. First-round RT-PCR relied on HTBI primers, and a second-round multiplex PCR came next. Each CDR3 protein is one row after TCRdb ran MiXCR on the multiplex PCR reads. The sample yields almost 400,000 distinct CDR3 sequences, roughly 18% seen once. It was on clinical symptoms, serum thyroxine, TRAb, thyroid ultrasound and orbital computed tomography that diagnosis relied.

J is TRBJ1-2 and V is TRBV12-3 or TRBV12-4; 10 nucleotides line up with TRBD1. Material for sequencing was peripheral blood. The TCR originated in a woman younger than 35 with Graves' ophthalmopathy. The CDR3 sequence is CASSLSGQGANYGYTF. In DNA, the CDR3 is TGTGCCAGCAGTTTATCCGGACAGGGGGCTAACTATGGCTACACCTTC.